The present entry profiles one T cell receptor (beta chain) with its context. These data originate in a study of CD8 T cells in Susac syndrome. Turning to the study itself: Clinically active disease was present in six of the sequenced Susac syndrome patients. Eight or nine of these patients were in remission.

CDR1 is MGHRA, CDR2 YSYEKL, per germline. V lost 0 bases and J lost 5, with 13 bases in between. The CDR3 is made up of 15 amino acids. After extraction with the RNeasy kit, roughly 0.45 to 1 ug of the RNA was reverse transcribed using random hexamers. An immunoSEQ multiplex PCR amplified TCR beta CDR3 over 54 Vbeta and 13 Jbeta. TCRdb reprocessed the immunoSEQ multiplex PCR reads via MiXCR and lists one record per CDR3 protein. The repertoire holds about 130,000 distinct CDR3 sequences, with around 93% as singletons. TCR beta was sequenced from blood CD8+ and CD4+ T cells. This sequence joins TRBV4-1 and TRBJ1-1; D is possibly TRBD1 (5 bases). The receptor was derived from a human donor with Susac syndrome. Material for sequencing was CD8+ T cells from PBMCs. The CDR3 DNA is TGCGCCAGCAGCCAAGAGGTCGGGGCTTGGACTGAAGCTTTCTTT. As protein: CASSQEVGAWTEAFF.